What follows is one T cell receptor beta chain and its context. Generated by immunoSEQ multiplex PCR, the TCRdb table keeps only in-frame clones and is missing some. Among some 96,000 clones, over 80% were seen once, and the ten largest hold 1.5% to 2.5%. The CDR3 spans 14 residues. Trimming took 6 bases from V and 4 from J; bases not matched to a gene: 9. Germline-derived CDR1 and CDR2 are SGHRS and YFSETQ. This record comes from a study of T cell changes during pregnancy in multiple sclerosis. Sequencing used peripheral blood, obtained after pregnancy. The TCR sequence derives from a female donor with multiple sclerosis, enrolled in a pregnancy study. The chain uses TRBV5-1 and TRBJ2-5; TRBD1 aligns across 7 bases. Here the CDR3 DNA reads TGCGCCAGCACGGACAGGACCGAGGGAGAGACCCAGTACTTC. This encodes CASTDRTEGETQYF.